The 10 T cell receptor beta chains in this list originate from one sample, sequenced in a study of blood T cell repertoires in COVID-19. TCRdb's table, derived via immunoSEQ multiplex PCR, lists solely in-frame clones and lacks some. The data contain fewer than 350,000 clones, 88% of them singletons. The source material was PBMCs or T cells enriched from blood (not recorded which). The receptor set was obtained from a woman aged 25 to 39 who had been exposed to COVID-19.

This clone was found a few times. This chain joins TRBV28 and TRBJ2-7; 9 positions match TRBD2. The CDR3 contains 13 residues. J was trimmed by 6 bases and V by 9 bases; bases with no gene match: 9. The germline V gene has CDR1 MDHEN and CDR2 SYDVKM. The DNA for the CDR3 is TGTGCCAGTCGGTTTAGCGGGAGTGGCGAGCAGTACTTC. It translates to CASRFSGSGEQYF.

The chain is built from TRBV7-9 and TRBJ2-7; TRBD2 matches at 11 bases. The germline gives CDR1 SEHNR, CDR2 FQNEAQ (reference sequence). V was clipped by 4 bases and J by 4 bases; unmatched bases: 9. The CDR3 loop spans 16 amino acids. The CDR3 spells CASSSQTSGVLYEQYF. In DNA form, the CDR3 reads TGTGCCAGCAGCTCCCAGACTAGCGGGGTCCTTTACGAGCAGTACTTC.

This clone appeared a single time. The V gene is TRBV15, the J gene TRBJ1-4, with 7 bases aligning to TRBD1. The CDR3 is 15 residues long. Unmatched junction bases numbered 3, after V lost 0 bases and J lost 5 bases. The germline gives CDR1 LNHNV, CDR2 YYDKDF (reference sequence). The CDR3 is CATSRDPGGNEKLFF. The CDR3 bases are TGTGCCACCAGCAGAGATCCAGGGGGGAATGAAAAACTGTTTTTT.

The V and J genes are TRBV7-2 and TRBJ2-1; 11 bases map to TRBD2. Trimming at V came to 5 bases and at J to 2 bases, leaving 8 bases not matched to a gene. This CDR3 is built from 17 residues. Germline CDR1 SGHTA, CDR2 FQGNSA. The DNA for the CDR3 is TGTGCCAGCAGCCCCGCCCTAGCGGGAGGCCCCTACAATGAGCAGTTCTTC. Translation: CASSPALAGGPYNEQFF.

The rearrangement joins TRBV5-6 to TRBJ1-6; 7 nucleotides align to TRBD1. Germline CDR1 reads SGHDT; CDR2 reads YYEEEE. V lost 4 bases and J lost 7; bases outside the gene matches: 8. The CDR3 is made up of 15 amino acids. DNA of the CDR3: TGTGCCAGCAGCATGGACAGGTTGGCGAATTCACCCCTCCACTTT. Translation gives CASSMDRLANSPLHF.

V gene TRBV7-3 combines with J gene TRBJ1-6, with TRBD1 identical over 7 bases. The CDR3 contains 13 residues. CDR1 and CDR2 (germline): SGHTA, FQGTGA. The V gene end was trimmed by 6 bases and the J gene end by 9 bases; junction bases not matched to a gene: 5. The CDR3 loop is CASSLTGSSPLHF. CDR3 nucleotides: TGTGCCAGCAGTTTGACAGGGAGTTCACCCCTCCACTTT.

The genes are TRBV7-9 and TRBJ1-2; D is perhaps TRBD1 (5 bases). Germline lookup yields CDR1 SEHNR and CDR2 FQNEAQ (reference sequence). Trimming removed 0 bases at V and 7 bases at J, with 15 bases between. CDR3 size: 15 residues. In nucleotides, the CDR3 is TGTGCCAGCAGCTTAGCAGATAGGCAGGGCCTTGGCTACACCTTC. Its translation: CASSLADRQGLGYTF. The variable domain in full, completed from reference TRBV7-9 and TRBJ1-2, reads DTGVSQNPRHKITKRGQNVTFRCDPISEHNRLYWYRQTLGQGPEFLTYFQNEAQLEKSRLLSDRFSAERPKGSFSTLEIQRTEQGDSAMYLCASSLADRQGLGYTFGSGTRLTVV.

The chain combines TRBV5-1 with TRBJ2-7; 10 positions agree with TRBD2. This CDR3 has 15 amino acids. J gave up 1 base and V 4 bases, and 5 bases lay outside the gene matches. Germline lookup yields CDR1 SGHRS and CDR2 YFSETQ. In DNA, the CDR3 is TGCGCCAGCAGCAAGGCTAGCGGGAGTTCCTACGAGCAGTACTTC. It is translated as CASSKASGSSYEQYF.

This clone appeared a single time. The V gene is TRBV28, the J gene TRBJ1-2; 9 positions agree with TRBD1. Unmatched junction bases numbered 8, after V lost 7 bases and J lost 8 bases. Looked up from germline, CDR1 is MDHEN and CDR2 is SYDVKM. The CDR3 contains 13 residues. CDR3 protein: CASNTGGEGGYTF. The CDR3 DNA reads TGTGCCAGCAACACAGGGGGCGAAGGAGGCTACACCTTC.

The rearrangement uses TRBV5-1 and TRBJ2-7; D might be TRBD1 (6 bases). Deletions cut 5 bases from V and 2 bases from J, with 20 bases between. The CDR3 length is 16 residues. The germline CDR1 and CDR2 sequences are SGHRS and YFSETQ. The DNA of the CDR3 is TGCGCCAGCAGGCCAAGGACAGAGTCAAACCCCTACGAGCAGTACTTC. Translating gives CASRPRTESNPYEQYF.